The T cell receptor beta chain described here comes from a study of shared clonotypes between healthy human individuals. Only a few counts were recorded for this clone. What it recognizes is unknown. Study results and caveats: Apart from blood, nothing was sampled; tissue repertoires likely differ.

TCRdb keeps only in-frame clones here, not all; method: immunoSEQ multiplex PCR. The data contain some 320,000 clones, over 75% of them singletons. The sequencing sample was made of memory CD8+ T cells sorted from blood. Described subset: CD45RO+ cells pooled with CCR7-negative TemRA cells. This clonotype was obtained from a man younger than 30 in good health.

The CDR3 loop is CASTFIGLAGDSYEQYF. Written as DNA, the CDR3 is TGTGCCAGCACCTTCATCGGACTAGCGGGGGATTCCTACGAGCAGTACTTC. V and J are TRBV27 and TRBJ2-7; 13 nucleotides agree with TRBD2. The germline CDR1 and CDR2 sequences are MNHEY and SMNVEV (reference sequence). This CDR3 is 17 amino acids long. V gave up 7 bases and J gave up 1 base; unmatched junction bases: 10.